The T cell receptor beta chain under discussion was sequenced for a study of T cells in Graves' hyperthyroidism and ophthalmopathy. The CDR3 loop spans 13 amino acids. Per the germline V gene, CDR1 is SGHVS and CDR2 is FQNEAQ. The V gene lost 2 bases and the J gene lost 8 bases, with 9 bases spanning the gap. It was RNA transcripts that yielded the amplified TCR beta CDR3 regions. Primed by the HTBI set, a first-round RT-PCR was run on the TCR CDR3. One entry per CDR3 protein results from TCRdb running MiXCR on the multiplex PCR reads. This repertoire shows about 290,000 distinct CDR3 sequences, roughly an eighth found once; its top ten account for 7.9%. This clonotype was recorded a few times.

The chain carries TRBV7-8 and TRBJ2-2; D is perhaps TRBD2 (5 bases). This sequence originates from a woman aged 40 to 49 with Graves' hyperthyroidism. Sequences were obtained from blood. The CDR3 nucleotides are TGTGCCAGCAGCTTAAGCGGTAGTGGGGAGCTGTTTTTT. The encoded protein is CASSLSGSGELFF.